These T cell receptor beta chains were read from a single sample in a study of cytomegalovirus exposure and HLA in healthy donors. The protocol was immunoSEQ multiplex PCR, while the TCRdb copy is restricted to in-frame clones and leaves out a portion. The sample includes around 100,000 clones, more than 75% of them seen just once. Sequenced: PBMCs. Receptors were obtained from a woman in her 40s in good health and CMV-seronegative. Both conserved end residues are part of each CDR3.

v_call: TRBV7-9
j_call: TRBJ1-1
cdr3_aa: CASSLDRTYTEAFF

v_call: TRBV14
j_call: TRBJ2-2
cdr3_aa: CASSLRAGENTGELFF

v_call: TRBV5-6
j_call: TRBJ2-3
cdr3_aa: CASSLDVVGLAGGDTQYF

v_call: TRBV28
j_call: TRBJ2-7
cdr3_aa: CASSFPRQGSQPFYEQYF

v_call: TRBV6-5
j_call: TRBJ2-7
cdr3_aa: CASRREQYF

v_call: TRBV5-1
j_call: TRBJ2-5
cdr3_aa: CASSSGNTLFQETQYF

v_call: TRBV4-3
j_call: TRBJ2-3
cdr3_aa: CASSQDGLAGGRTDTQYF

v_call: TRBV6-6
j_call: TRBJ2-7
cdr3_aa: CASSRGGSYEQYF

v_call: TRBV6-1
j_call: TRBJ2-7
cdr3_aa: CASSDWSRVGQYF

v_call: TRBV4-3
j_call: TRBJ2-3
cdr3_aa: CASSQGPTSGNADTQYF

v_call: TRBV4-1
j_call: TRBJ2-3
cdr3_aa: CASSQVVSGPSTDTQYF

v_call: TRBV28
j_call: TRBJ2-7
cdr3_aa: CASRDTGQFGREQYF

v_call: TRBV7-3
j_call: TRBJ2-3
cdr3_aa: CASGIGGPDTQYF

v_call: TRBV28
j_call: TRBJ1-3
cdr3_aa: CASSLFPSGNTIYF

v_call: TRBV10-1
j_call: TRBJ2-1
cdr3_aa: CASSGTFGYNEQFF

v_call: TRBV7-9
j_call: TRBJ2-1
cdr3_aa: CASSQNRGGFF

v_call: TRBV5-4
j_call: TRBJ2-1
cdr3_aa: CASSLGVDEQFF

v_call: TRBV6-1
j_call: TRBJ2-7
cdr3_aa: CASSELAGLSYEQYF

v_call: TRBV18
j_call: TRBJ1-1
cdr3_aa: CASSPNAGQNTEAFF

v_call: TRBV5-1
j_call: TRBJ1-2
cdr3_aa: CASTPIQGGNYGYTF

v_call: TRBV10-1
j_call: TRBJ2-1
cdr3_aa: CATSALPGNEQFF

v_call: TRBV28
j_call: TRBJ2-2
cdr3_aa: CAGSRTVPGKNTGELFF

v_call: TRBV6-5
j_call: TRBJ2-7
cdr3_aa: CASSGGPYEQYF

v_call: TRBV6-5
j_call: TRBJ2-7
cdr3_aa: CASNSAGGASEQYF

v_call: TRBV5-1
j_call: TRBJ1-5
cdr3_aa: CASSWGGEDQPQHF

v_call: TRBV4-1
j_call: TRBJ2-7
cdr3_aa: CASSQAGNSYEQYF

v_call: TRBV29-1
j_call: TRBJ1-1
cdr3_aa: CSLLDSTTEAFF

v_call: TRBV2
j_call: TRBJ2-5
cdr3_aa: CASGRRLPGETQYF

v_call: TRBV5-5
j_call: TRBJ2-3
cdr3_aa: CASSSGLAGATDTQYF

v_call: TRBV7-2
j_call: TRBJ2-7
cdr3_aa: CASSLSSGAYEQYF

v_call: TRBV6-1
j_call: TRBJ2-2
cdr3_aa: CASQTGAGELFF

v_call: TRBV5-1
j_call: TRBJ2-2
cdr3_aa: CASSPANTGELFF

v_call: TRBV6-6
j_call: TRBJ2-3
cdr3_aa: CASSHREGTQYF

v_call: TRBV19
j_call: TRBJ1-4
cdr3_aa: CASSDRGNNEKLFF

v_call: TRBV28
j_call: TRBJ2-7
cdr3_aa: CASSLVPASEQYF

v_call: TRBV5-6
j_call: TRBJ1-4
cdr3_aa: CASSLMIQGATNEKLFF

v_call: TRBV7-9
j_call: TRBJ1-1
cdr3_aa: CASSLAGTGNTEAFF

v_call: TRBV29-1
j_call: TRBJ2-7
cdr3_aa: CSVVDSGTGNSYEQYF

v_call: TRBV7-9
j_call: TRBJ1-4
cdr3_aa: CASSPRDPGQGLRNEKLFF

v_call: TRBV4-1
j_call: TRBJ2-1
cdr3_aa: CASSQIQRAGLHYNEQFF

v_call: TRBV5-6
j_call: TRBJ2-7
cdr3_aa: CASSLGEGHLRAPTF

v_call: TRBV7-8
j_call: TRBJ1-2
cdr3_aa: CASSVLVGGGGYTF

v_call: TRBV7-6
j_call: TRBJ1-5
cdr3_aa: CASSERTERNQPQHF

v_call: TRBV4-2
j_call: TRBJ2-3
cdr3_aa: CASSLGLAQTDTQYF

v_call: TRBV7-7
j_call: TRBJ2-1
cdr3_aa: CASSLVIWSKQFF